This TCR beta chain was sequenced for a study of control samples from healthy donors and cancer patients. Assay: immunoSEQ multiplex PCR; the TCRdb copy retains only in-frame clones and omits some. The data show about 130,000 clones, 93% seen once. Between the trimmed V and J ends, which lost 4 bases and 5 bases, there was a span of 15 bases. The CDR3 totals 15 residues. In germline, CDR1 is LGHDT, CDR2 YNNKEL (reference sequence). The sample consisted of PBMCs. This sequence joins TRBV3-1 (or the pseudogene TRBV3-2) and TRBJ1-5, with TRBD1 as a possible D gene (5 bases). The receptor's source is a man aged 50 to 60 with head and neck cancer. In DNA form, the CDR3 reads TGTGCCAGCAGCCCACACGGGACCGGGGATCAGCCCCAGCATTTT. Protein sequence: CASSPHGTGDQPQHF.